The 12 T cell receptor beta chains given below trace back to one sample, sequenced in a study of blood T cell repertoires in COVID-19 (dated by TCRdb to 2018 to 2021). Libraries came from the immunoSEQ multiplex PCR assay. What TCRdb holds here is the immuneACCESS table cut down to in-frame rearrangements. Part of the clones is not present; checked against another copy, under half of the missing clones reflect an unresolved V gene, and the others are unexplained. This sample holds over 300,000 clones; approximately 87% were observed only once. Of the sample, approximately 1% falls within the top ten clones. The material sequenced was PBMCs or T cells enriched from blood (not recorded which). These receptors all stem from a woman aged 30 to 39 with acute COVID-19.

This sequence joins TRBV6-4 and TRBJ2-3; tentative D call: TRBD2 (5 bases). This CDR3 is 13 amino acids long. The germline V gene has CDR1 MRHNA and CDR2 SNTAGT. The V end was cut by 2 bases, the J end by 9 bases, with 12 bases between. DNA for the CDR3: TGTGCCAGCAGTGACGGGAGCCTAGGGACGCAGTATTTT. Translation: CASSDGSLGTQYF.

The chain combines TRBV3-1 (or the pseudogene TRBV3-2) with TRBJ1-6; perhaps TRBD1 as D (5 bases). This CDR3 comprises 17 residues. V was shortened by 3 bases and J by 0 bases, with 12 bases between the two germline ends. CDR1 and CDR2 from the germline V gene are LGHDT and YNNKEL (reference sequence). The DNA for the CDR3 is TGTGCCAGCAGCCACTCCAGGGCCGGCTCCTATAATTCACCCCTCCACTTT. As protein: CASSHSRAGSYNSPLHF.

This CDR3 is CASSEGQGPDTQYF. Written as DNA, the CDR3 is TGTGCCAGCAGTGAAGGACAGGGACCAGATACGCAGTATTTT. V gene TRBV6-1 combines with J gene TRBJ2-3, with 7 positions matching TRBD1. Per germline, CDR1 MNHNS and CDR2 SASEGT. Trimming took 1 base from V and 4 from J; bases not matched to a gene: 2. This CDR3 spans 14 amino acids.

V is TRBV6-1 and J is TRBJ1-5, with 7 bases that match TRBD1. This CDR3 comprises 16 residues. The V gene end was trimmed by 0 bases and the J gene end by 0 bases; junction bases not matched to a gene: 2. The germline V gene encodes CDR1 MNHNS and CDR2 SASEGT. CDR3: CASSEAGQASNQPQHF. DNA of the CDR3: TGTGCCAGCAGTGAAGCTGGACAGGCTAGCAATCAGCCCCAGCATTTT.

The J gene is TRBJ2-3, the V gene TRBV27, with 7 bases aligning to TRBD1. CDR1 and CDR2 from the germline V gene are MNHEY and SMNVEV (reference sequence). Trimming at V came to 3 bases and at J to 3 bases, leaving 6 bases not matched to a gene. The CDR3 covers 15 residues. The CDR3, as DNA: TGTGCCAGCAGTTTTCTAGGGGGCCGTACAGATACGCAGTATTTT. Translated: CASSFLGGRTDTQYF.

The chain has TRBV19 and TRBJ2-4, with 8 bases fitting TRBD2. Germline CDR1 is LNHDA and CDR2 is SQIVND (reference sequence). Trimming removed 4 bases from V and 15 bases from J; junction bases left unmatched: 8. CDR3 size: 12 residues. CDR3 residues: CASSSGGLPRYF. CDR3 in DNA: TGTGCCAGTAGTAGCGGGGGGCTCCCAAGGTACTTC.

This chain links TRBV29-1 with TRBJ1-2; the D gene is possibly TRBD1 (6 bases). The CDR3 contains 15 residues. CDR1 is SQVTM, CDR2 ANQGSEA, per germline. Trimming cost V 4 bases and J 5 bases, with 20 bases left between them. CDR3 loop: CSVVEQGVVGYGYTF. The CDR3 DNA reads as TGCAGCGTTGTGGAACAGGGCGTGGTAGGGTATGGCTACACCTTC.

V usage is TRBV3-1 (or the pseudogene TRBV3-2) and J usage is TRBJ2-7; D not resolved. Deletions cut 0 bases from V and 0 bases from J, with 12 bases between. CDR3 length: 16 amino acids. The germline CDR1 and CDR2 sequences are LGHDT and YNNKEL (reference sequence). The CDR3 is CASSQDRSPLSYEQYF. CDR3 DNA sequence: TGTGCCAGCAGCCAAGATAGGAGCCCCCTCTCCTACGAGCAGTACTTC.

The J gene is TRBJ2-7, the V gene TRBV3-1 (or the pseudogene TRBV3-2); TRBD2 might be the D (6 bases). Germline V gives CDR1 LGHDT, CDR2 YNNKEL (reference sequence). Between the trimmed V and J ends, which lost 1 base and 5 bases, there was a span of 9 bases. The CDR3 consists of 13 residues. For the CDR3, the DNA is TGTGCCAGCAGCCAAGTAGGAGGGAACGAGCAGTACTTC. Protein: CASSQVGGNEQYF.

This rearrangement joins TRBV3-1 (or the pseudogene TRBV3-2) to TRBJ2-2; 8 bases line up with TRBD2. The CDR3 consists of 17 residues. Germline assignment: CDR1 LGHDT and CDR2 YNNKEL (reference sequence). Unmatched junction bases numbered 7, after V lost 0 bases and J lost 4 bases. The CDR3 sequence: CASSQDEGLAGTGELFF. DNA for the CDR3: TGTGCCAGCAGCCAAGATGAGGGGCTAGCGGGCACCGGGGAGCTGTTTTTT.

The chain has TRBV15 and TRBJ1-4; D remains unclear. Germline assignment: CDR1 LNHNV and CDR2 YYDKDF (reference sequence). Between the trimmed V and J ends, which lost 1 base and 3 bases, there was a span of 6 bases. The CDR3 has 14 amino acids. DNA for the CDR3: TGTGCCACCAGCAGAGTCGTGTCTAATGAAAAACTGTTTTTT. It is translated as CATSRVVSNEKLFF.

The V call is TRBV11-2, the J call TRBJ2-7, with a tentative D call TRBD1 (5 bases). Germline CDR1 SGHAT, CDR2 FQNNGV. V shed 4 bases and J shed 3 bases, with 13 bases lying between them. The CDR3 has 14 amino acids. CDR3 in DNA: TGTGCCAGCAGCTCTCTGACAGCCTTCTACGAGCAGTACTTC. Encoded protein: CASSSLTAFYEQYF.